The 7 T cell receptor beta chains listed next were all sequenced from one sample in a study of blood T cell repertoires in COVID-19. Method: immunoSEQ multiplex PCR; TCRdb's copy keeps in-frame clones and lacks some. Counted here are 55,000 to 65,000 clones, roughly 74% occurring once; the ten biggest clones make up over 25%. The sample comprised peripheral blood. The receptors stem from a human donor in a cohort sampled during active COVID-19.

This chain joins TRBV7-2 and TRBJ1-1; 7 nucleotides line up with TRBD1. The V gene's germline CDR1 is SGHTA and CDR2 FQGNSA. The CDR3 extends over 14 amino acids. V lost 4 bases and J lost 4; bases outside the gene matches: 6. The CDR3, as DNA: TGTGCCAGCAGCTCCCGACAGGGTCGCACTGAAGCTTTCTTT. It encodes CASSSRQGRTEAFF.

This clone has only a few counts. This chain links TRBV3-1 (or the pseudogene TRBV3-2) with TRBJ2-5, with 11 bases aligning to TRBD1. CDR3 length: 15 residues. CDR1 and CDR2 from the germline V gene are LGHDT and YNNKEL (reference sequence). Unmatched junction bases numbered 12, after V lost 5 bases and J lost 10 bases. The CDR3 DNA reads TGTGCCAGCAGCGCCCCGGGGGACAGGGGGGAGGACCAGTACTTC. It encodes CASSAPGDRGEDQYF.

The chain has TRBV5-5 and TRBJ2-2; 8 positions match TRBD2. Unmatched junction bases numbered 3, after V lost 2 bases and J lost 0 bases. Germline CDR1 is SGHKS and CDR2 is YYEKEE (reference sequence). This CDR3 spans 16 amino acids. CDR3 DNA: TGTGCCAGCAGCTTCGCGGGGGGAGCGAACACCGGGGAGCTGTTTTTT. Encoded protein: CASSFAGGANTGELFF.

The genes are TRBV5-1 and TRBJ2-3; D is perhaps TRBD2 (5 bases). CDR3 length: 14 residues. Germline values: CDR1 SGHRS, CDR2 YFSETQ. Between the trimmed V and J ends, which lost 4 bases and 6 bases, there was a span of 15 bases. Here the CDR3 reads CASSPGVAADTQYF. In DNA form, the CDR3 reads TGCGCCAGCAGCCCCGGGGTAGCTGCGGATACGCAGTATTTT.

V usage is TRBV7-2 and J usage is TRBJ2-5; unclear D gene. Germline-derived CDR1 and CDR2 are SGHTA and FQGNSA. Trimming left V 2 bases short and J 5 bases short, with 9 bases between. This CDR3 is built from 13 residues. CDR3 DNA: TGTGCCAGCAGCTTAAGAGGTGCCGAGACCCAGTACTTC. Encoded protein: CASSLRGAETQYF.

The chain combines TRBV18 with TRBJ2-2; TRBD1 aligns across 9 bases. The CDR3 loop spans 16 amino acids. CDR1 and CDR2 from the germline V gene are KGHSH and LQKENI. V was pared by 6 bases and J by 5 bases, with 10 bases of the junction left unmatched. The CDR3 spells CASSYSGTGLTGELFF. The CDR3, as DNA: TGTGCCAGCTCGTACTCCGGGACAGGGCTAACCGGGGAGCTGTTTTTT. Filled out from reference TRBV18 and TRBJ2-2, the complete variable domain reads NAGVMQNPRHLVRRRGQEARLRCSPMKGHSHVYWYRQLPEEGLKFMVYLQKENIIDESGMPKERFSAEFPKEGPSILRIQQVVRGDSAAYFCASSYSGTGLTGELFFGEGSRLTVL.

The chain has TRBV5-1 and TRBJ1-1; D is ambiguous. Trimming stripped 4 bases from V and 6 bases from J, with 13 bases between. The CDR3 sequence is 13 residues long. Germline-derived CDR1 and CDR2 are SGHRS and YFSETQ. CDR3 sequence: CASSPGAGAEAFF. CDR3 bases: TGCGCCAGCAGCCCCGGCGCCGGGGCTGAAGCTTTCTTT.